This TCR beta chain appears in the sequencing data of a study of OX40 agonist ivuxolimab in advanced cancers. General study findings and limits: Circulating CD4+ and CD8+ T cells showed clonal expansion by week 6 at 0.1 to 3.0 mg/kg.

Repertoires were generated with immunoSEQ multiplex PCR, while TCRdb's copy carries only in-frame clones and drops some. The repertoire consists of fewer than 20,000 clones, with about 85% occurring once and the leading ten covering 12%. Germline CDR1 is MNHEY and CDR2 is SMNVEV (reference sequence). V was shortened by 5 bases and J by 3 bases, with 2 bases between the two germline ends. The CDR3 is 11 amino acids. Note on this clone: The antigen is not known.

This material consisted of CD4+ or CD8+ T cells sorted from blood, taken in a trial of the OX40 agonist ivuxolimab. The chain couples TRBV27 to TRBJ2-1; D is ambiguous. This receptor was taken from an adult with an advanced solid tumor such as melanoma, head and neck, liver or kidney cancer. Here the CDR3 reads CASSVYNEQFF. Written as DNA, the CDR3 is TGTGCCAGCAGTGTCTACAATGAGCAGTTCTTC.